These 3 T cell receptor beta chains came from one sample sequenced in a study of memory CD4+ T cells and cytomegalovirus serostatus. TCRdb keeps only in-frame clones here, not all; method: immunoSEQ multiplex PCR. The data hold 50,000 or so clones, with around 80% observed a single time. Single viable CD3+CD4+CD8-CD45RO+ cells were sorted as the memory CD4+ T cells. Input material: memory CD4+ T cells from blood. The origin of the receptors is an adult in good health and CMV-seronegative.

The chain combines TRBV4-3 with TRBJ1-2; D gene ambiguous. The germline V gene encodes CDR1 LGHNA and CDR2 YSLEER. Trimming left V 0 bases short and J 6 bases short, with 14 bases between. The CDR3 contains 15 residues. The CDR3 DNA reads TGCGCCAGCAGCCAAGATTTCAGGCGGGGAGATGGCTACACCTTC. It codes for CASSQDFRRGDGYTF.

The chain links TRBV12-5 to TRBJ2-2; no clear D. The CDR3 sequence is 11 residues long. Germline V gives CDR1 LGHNT, CDR2 FRNRAP. V lost 10 bases and J lost 9, with 12 bases in between. The CDR3 sequence is CATQGTRELFF. The CDR3 DNA reads as TGTGCTACCCAAGGTACCCGGGAGCTGTTTTTT. The full variable domain, completed using reference TRBV12-5 and TRBJ2-2, is DARVTQTPRHKVTEMGQEVTMRCQPILGHNTVFWYRQTMMQGLELLAYFRNRAPLDDSGMPKDRFSAEMPDATLATLKIQPSEPRDSAVYFCATQGTRELFFGEGSRLTVL.

The chain combines TRBV11-2 with TRBJ1-4; a weak D match, TRBD1 (5 bases). The V end was cut by 2 bases, the J end by 3 bases, with 13 bases between. The germline CDR1 and CDR2 sequences are SGHAT and FQNNGV. The CDR3 length is 16 residues. CDR3 loop: CASSLYRAGPNEKLFF. Here the CDR3 DNA reads TGTGCCAGCAGCTTATATCGGGCGGGACCTAATGAAAAACTGTTTTTT.